The clone carrying this TCR beta chain was detected a few times. TCRdb keeps only in-frame clones here, not all; method: immunoSEQ multiplex PCR. The table includes about 98,000 clones, about 81% detected once. The data originate from a study of blood T cell repertoires in COVID-19. Sequencing was done on a sample of peripheral blood. This TCR was recovered from a man aged 70-80 years with acute or convalescent COVID-19.

The CDR3: CASSAWTGPYNEQFF. In DNA form, the CDR3 reads TGTGCCAGCAGCGCATGGACAGGGCCTTACAATGAGCAGTTCTTC. V is TRBV7-2 and J is TRBJ2-1; 8 nucleotides align to TRBD1. V was clipped by 5 bases and J by 4 bases; unmatched bases: 7. The CDR3 is 15 amino acids. Germline V gene sequence: CDR1 SGHTA, CDR2 FQGNSA.